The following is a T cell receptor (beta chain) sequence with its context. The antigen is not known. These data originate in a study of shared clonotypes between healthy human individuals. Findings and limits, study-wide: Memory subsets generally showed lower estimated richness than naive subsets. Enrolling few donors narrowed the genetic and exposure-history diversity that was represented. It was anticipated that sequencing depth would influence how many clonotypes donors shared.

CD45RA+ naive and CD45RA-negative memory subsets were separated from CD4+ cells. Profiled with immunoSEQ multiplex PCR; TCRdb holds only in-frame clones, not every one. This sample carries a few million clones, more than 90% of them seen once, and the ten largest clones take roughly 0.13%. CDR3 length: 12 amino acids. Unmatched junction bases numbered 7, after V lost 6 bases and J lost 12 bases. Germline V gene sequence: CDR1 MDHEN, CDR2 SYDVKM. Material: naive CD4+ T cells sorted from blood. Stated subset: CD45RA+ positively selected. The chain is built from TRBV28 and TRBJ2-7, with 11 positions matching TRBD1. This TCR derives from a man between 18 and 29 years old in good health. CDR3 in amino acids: CASSRTGGDRYF. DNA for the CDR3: TGTGCCAGCAGCCGGACAGGGGGCGATCGGTACTTC. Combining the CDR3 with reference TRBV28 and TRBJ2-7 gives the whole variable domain DVKVTQSSRYLVKRTGEKVFLECVQDMDHENMFWYRQDPGLGLRLIYFSYDVKMKEKGDIPEGYSVSREKKERFSLILESASTNQTSMYLCASSRTGGDRYFGPGTRLTVT.